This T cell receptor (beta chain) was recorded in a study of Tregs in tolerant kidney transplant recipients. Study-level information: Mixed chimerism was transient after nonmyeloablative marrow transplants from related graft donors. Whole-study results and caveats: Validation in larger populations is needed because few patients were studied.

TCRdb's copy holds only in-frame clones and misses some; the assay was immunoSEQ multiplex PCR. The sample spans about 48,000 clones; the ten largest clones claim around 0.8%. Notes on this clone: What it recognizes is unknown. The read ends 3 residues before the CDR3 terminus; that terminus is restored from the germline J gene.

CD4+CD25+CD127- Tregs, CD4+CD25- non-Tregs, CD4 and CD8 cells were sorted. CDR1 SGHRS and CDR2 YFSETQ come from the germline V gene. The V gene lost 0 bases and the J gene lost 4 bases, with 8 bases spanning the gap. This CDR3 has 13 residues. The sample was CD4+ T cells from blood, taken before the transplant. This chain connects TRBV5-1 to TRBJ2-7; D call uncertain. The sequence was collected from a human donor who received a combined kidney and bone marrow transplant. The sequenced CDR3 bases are TGCGCCAGCAGCTTGGGGTACGGGTACGAG. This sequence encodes CASSLGYGYE. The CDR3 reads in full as CASSLGYGYEQYF.